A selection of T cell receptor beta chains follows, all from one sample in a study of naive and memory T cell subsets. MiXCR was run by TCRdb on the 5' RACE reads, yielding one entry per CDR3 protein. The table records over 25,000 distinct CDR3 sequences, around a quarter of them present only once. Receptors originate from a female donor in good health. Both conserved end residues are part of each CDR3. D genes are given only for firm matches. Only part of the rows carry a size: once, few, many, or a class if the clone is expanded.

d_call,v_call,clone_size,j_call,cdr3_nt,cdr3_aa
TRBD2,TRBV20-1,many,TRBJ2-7,TGCAGTGCCTCCCCCCGGAGCGGGAATTACGAGCAGTACTTC,CSASPRSGNYEQYF
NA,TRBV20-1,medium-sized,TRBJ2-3,TGCAGTGCTGGTAGCACAGATACGCAGTATTTT,CSAGSTDTQYF
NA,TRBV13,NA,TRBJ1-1,TGTGCCAGCAGCGAGCAGGGAACTGAAGCTTTCTTT,CASSEQGTEAFF
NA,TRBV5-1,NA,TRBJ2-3,TGCGCCAGCAGCCGAAACTCCGGGACAAGCACAGATACGCAGTATTTT,CASSRNSGTSTDTQYF
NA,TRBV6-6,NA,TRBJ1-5,TGTGCCAGCAGTTACAGTACAGGGCAGCAGCCCCAGCATTTT,CASSYSTGQQPQHF
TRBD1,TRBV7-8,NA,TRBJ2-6,TGTGCCAGCAGCTTAGCGCTCGGACAGGGCTCTGGGGCCAACGTCCTGACTTTC,CASSLALGQGSGANVLTF
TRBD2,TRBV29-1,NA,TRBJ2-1,TGCAGCGTTGAAGATCTGGGGGGACAGGAGCCTAGCGGGAGTCTTGAGCAGTTCTTC,CSVEDLGGQEPSGSLEQFF
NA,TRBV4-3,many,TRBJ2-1,TGCGCCAGCAGCCAAGATCGGTCTAGCAGGAATGAGCAGTTCTTC,CASSQDRSSRNEQFF
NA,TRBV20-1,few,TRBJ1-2,TGCAGTGCTAGTTCCCAGCTAGCTAACTATGGCTACACCTTC,CSASSQLANYGYTF
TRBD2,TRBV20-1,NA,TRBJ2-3,TGCAGTGCTAGATATAGCGGGAGGCGAGATACGCAGTATTTT,CSARYSGRRDTQYF
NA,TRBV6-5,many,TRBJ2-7,TGTGCCAGCAGTCCCCACTCGAGGGCGTACGAGCAGTACTTC,CASSPHSRAYEQYF
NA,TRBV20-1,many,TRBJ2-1,TGCAGTGCCTACAGGGAGGAGCGGCAGTTCTTC,CSAYREERQFF
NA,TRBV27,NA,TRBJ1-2,TGTGCCAGCAGTTTAGAACCAGCCTATGGCTACACCTTC,CASSLEPAYGYTF
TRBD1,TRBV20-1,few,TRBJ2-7,TGCAGTGCTAGCCGGGACAGTGAGTACGAGCAGTACTTC,CSASRDSEYEQYF
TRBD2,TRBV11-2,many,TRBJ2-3,TGTGCCAGCAGCTCTCTTACTAGCGCCTACACAGATACGCAGTATTTT,CASSSLTSAYTDTQYF
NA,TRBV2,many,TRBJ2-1,TGTGCCAGCAGGAGATCGGAACCGCGGGTTAGTGTAAATGAGCAGTTCTTC,CASRRSEPRVSVNEQFF
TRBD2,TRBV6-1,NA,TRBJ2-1,TGTGCCAGCAGTGCCGGACTAGCGGGGGCCATTAGCTCCTACAATGAGCAGTTCTTC,CASSAGLAGAISSYNEQFF
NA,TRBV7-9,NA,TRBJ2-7,TGTGCCAGCAGCTTAGCCAGGACCGTAGTTGACGAGCAGTACTTC,CASSLARTVVDEQYF
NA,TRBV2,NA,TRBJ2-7,TGTGCCAGCAGTGACTATAGGGAGCGAGCAGGCGAGCAGTACTTC,CASSDYRERAGEQYF
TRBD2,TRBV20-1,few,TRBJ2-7,TGCAGTGCCCGGACTAGCCCCTTTGTCGAGCAGTACTTC,CSARTSPFVEQYF